A single sample gave rise to the 2 T cell receptor beta chains below, sequenced in a study of blood T cell repertoires in COVID-19. This table comes from immunoSEQ multiplex PCR, and its TCRdb copy is limited to in-frame clones, with some not included. Seen here are under 95,000 clones, around 82% observed once, and the top ten hold just over 3%. Sequencing was carried out using peripheral blood. The receptors stem from a woman aged 80 or over with COVID-19, enrolled during active disease.

V usage is TRBV5-1 and J usage is TRBJ2-2; 7 nucleotides align to TRBD2. The CDR3 contains 16 residues. Germline V gene sequence: CDR1 SGHRS, CDR2 YFSETQ. Trimming at V came to 2 bases and at J to 0 bases, leaving 4 bases not matched to a gene. The CDR3 coding sequence is TGCGCCAGCAGCTTTGTGAGCGGGACGAACACCGGGGAGCTGTTTTTT. Its protein product is CASSFVSGTNTGELFF.

DNA for the CDR3: TGTGCCTGGAGTGTAGCGACAGGCGCACCCTCTGGAAACACCATATATTTT. This codes for CAWSVATGAPSGNTIYF. The rearrangement joins TRBV30 to TRBJ1-3; D may be TRBD1 (6 bases). Looked up from germline, CDR1 is GTSNPN and CDR2 is SVGIG (reference sequence). V shed 0 bases and J shed 0 bases, with 15 bases lying between them. The CDR3 totals 17 residues.